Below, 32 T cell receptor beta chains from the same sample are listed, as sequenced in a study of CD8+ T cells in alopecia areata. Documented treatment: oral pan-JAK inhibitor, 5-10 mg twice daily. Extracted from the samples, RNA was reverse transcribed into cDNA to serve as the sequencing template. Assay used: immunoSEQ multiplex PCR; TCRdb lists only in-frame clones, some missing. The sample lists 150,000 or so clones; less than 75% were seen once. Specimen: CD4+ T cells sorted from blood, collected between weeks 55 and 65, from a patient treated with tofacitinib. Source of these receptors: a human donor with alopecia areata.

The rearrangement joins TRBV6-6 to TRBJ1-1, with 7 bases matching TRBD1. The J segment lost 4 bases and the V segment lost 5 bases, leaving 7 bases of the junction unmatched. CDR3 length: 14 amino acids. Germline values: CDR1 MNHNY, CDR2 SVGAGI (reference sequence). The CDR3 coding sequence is TGTGCCAGCAGTCCAGGGGGATTTGGCACTGAAGCTTTCTTT. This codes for CASSPGGFGTEAFF.

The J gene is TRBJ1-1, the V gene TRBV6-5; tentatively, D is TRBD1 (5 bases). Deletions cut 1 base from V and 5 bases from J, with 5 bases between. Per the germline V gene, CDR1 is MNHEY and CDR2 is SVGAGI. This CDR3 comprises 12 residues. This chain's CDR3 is CASSYWGTEAFF. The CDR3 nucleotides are TGTGCCAGCAGTTACTGGGGGACTGAAGCTTTCTTT.

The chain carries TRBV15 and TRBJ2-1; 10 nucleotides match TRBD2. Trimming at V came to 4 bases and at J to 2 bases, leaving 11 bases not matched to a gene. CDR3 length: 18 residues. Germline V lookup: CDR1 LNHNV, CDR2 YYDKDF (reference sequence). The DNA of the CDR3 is TGTGCCACCAGCAAGATCGCATTAGCGGGGGGTACCTACAATGAGCAGTTCTTC. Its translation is CATSKIALAGGTYNEQFF.

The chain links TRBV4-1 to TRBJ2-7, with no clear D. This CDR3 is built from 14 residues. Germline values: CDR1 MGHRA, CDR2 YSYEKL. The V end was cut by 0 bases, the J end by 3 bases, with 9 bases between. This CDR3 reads CASSQDPINYEQYF. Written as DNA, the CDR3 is TGCGCCAGCAGCCAAGATCCTATTAACTACGAGCAGTACTTC.

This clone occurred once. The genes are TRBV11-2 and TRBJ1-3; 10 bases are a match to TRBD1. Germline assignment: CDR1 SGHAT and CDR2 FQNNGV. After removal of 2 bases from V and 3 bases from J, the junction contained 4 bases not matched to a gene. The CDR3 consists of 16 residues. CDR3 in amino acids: CASSLRGQGDGNTIYF. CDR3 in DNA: TGTGCCAGCAGCTTACGCGGACAGGGGGATGGAAACACCATATATTTT.

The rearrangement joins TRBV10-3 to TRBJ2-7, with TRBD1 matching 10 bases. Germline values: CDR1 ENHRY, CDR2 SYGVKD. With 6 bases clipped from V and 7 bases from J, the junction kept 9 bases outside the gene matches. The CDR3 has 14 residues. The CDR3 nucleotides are TGTGCCATCAGGCCCGGGACAGGGGAAAGGGAGCAGTACTTC. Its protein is CAIRPGTGEREQYF.

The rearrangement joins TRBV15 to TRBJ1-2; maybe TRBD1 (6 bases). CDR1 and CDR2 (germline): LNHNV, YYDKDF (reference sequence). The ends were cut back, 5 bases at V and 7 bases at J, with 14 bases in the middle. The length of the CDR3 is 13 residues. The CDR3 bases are TGTGCCACCAGCTTTCCAGGGGTTAGTGGCTACACCTTC. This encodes CATSFPGVSGYTF.

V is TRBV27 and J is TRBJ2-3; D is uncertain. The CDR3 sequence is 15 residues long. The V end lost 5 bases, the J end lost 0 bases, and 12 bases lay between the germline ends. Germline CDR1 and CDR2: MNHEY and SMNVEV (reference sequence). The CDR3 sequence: CASSAVALSTDTQYF. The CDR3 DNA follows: TGTGCCAGCAGTGCGGTAGCACTTAGCACAGATACGCAGTATTTT.

The CDR3 bases are TGTGCCAGCAGCAAGGACAGCCCCATATATGGCTACACCTTC. This translates into CASSKDSPIYGYTF. The chain couples TRBV7-9 to TRBJ1-2, with D possibly TRBD1 on 6 matching bases. The V gene lost 5 bases and the J gene lost 5 bases, with 15 bases spanning the gap. The CDR3 extends over 14 amino acids. CDR1 and CDR2 from the germline V gene are SEHNR and FQNEAQ (reference sequence).

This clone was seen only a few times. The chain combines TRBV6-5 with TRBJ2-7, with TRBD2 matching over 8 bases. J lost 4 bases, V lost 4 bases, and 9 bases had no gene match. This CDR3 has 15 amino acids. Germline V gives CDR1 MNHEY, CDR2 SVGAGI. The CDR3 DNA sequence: TGTGCCAGCAGTTTCGTAGGCGGGGGGCCGTACGAGCAGTACTTC. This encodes CASSFVGGGPYEQYF.

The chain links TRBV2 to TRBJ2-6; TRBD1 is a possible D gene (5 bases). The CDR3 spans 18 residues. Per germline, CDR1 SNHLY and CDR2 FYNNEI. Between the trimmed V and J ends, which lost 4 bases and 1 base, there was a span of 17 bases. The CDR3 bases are TGTGCCAGCAGTGTAGGGGTCCGCCGATCATCTGGGGCCAACGTCCTGACTTTC. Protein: CASSVGVRRSSGANVLTF. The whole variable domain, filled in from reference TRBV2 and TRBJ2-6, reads EPEVTQTPSHQVTQMGQEVILRCVPISNHLYFYWYRQILGQKVEFLVSFYNNEISEKSEIFDDQFSVERPDGSNFTLKIRSTKLEDSAMYFCASSVGVRRSSGANVLTFGAGSRLTVL.

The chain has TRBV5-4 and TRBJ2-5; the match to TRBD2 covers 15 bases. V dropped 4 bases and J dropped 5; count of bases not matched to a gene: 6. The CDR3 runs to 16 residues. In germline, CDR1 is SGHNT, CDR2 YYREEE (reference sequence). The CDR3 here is CASSPWTSGGAETQYF. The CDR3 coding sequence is TGTGCCAGCAGCCCGTGGACTAGCGGGGGGGCGGAGACCCAGTACTTC.

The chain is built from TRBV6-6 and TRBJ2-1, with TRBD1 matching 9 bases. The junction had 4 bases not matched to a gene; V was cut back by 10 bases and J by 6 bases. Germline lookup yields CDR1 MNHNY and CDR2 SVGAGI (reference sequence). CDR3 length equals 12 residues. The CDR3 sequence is CAILTGGNEQFF. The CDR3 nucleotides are TGTGCCATTCTGACAGGGGGCAATGAGCAGTTCTTC.

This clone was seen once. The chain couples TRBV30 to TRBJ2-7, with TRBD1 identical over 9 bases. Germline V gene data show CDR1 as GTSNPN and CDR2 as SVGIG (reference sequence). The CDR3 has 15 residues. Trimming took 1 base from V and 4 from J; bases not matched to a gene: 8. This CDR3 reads CAWSAQDRGGYEQYF. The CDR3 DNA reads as TGTGCCTGGAGTGCCCAGGACAGGGGCGGGTACGAGCAGTACTTC.

CDR3 coding DNA: TGCAGCGTTGAGCAGGGGAGGACTGAAGCTTTCTTT. It specifies CSVEQGRTEAFF. The chain couples TRBV29-1 to TRBJ1-1; the D gene is possibly TRBD1 (6 bases). The V end lost 3 bases, the J end lost 5 bases, and 10 bases lay between the germline ends. The CDR3 has 12 residues. Germline V gene sequence: CDR1 SQVTM, CDR2 ANQGSEA.

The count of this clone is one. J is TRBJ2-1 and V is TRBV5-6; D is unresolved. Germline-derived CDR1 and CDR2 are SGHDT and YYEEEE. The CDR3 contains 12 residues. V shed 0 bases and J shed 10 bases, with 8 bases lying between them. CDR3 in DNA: TGTGCCAGCAGCTTGGCCGGCGGAGAGCAGTTCTTC. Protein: CASSLAGGEQFF.

CDR3 residues: CASSQTGGETQYF. The CDR3 DNA is TGTGCCAGCAGCCAGACGGGGGGAGAGACCCAGTACTTC. The V and J genes are TRBV14 and TRBJ2-5, with 7 bases aligning to TRBD2. Per the germline V gene, CDR1 is SGHDN and CDR2 is FVKESK. CDR3 size: 13 residues. Trimming cost V 3 bases and J 4 bases; bases outside gene matches: 2.

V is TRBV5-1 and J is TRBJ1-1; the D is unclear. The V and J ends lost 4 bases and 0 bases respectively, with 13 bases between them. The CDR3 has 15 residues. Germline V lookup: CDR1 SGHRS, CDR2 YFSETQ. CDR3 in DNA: TGCGCCAGCAGCCCGGACGGGTACATGAACACTGAAGCTTTCTTT. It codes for CASSPDGYMNTEAFF.

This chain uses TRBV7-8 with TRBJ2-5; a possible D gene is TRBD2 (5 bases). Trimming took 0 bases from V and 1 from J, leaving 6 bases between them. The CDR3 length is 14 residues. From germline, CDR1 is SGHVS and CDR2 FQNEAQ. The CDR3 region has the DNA TGTGCCAGCAGCTTAGCCCGGGGCCAAGAGACCCAGTACTTC. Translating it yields CASSLARGQETQYF.

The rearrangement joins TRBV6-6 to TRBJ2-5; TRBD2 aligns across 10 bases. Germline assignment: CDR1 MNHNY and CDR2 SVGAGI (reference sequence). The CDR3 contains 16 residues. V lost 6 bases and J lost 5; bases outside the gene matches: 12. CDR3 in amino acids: CASSPALAGDTETQYF. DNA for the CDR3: TGTGCCAGCAGCCCGGCCCTAGCGGGGGATACGGAGACCCAGTACTTC.

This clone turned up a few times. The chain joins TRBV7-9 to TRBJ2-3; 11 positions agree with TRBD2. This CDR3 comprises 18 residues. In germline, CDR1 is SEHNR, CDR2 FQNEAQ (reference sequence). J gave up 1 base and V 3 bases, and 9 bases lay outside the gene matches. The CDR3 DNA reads TGTGCCAGCAGCTTCCGGTCTAGCGGGGGGCTGGGCACAGATACGCAGTATTTT. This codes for CASSFRSSGGLGTDTQYF.

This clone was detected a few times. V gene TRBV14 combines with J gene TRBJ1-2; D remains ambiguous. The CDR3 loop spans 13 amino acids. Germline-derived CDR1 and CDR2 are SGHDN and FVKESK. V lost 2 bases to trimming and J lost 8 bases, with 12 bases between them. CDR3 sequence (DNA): TGTGCCAGCAGCCAAAGTTTAACTTTAGGCTACACCTTC. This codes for CASSQSLTLGYTF. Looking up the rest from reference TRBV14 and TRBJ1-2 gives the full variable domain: EAGVTQFPSHSVIEKGQTVTLRCDPISGHDNLYWYRRVMGKEIKFLLHFVKESKQDESGMPNNRFLAERTGGTYSTLKVQPAELEDSGVYFCASSQSLTLGYTFGSGTRLTVV.

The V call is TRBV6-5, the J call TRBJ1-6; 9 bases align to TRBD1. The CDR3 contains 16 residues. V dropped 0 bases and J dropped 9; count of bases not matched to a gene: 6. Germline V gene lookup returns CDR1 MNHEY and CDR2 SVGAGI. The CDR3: CASSYSRDRDLSPLHF. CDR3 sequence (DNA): TGTGCCAGCAGTTACTCGAGGGACAGGGACCTTTCACCCCTCCACTTT.

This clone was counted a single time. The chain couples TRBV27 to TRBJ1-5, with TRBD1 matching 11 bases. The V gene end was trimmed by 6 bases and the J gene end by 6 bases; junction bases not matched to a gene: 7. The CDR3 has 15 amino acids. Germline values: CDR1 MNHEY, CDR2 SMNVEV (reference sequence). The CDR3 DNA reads TGTGCCAGCAGCCCGGACAGGGGGCCAGGTCAGCCCCAGCATTTT. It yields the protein CASSPDRGPGQPQHF.

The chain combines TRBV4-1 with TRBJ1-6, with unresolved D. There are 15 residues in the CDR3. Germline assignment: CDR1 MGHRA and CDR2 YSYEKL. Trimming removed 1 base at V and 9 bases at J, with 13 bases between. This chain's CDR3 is CASSQVTPASSPLHF. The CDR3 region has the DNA TGCGCCAGCAGCCAAGTTACCCCGGCGAGTTCACCCCTCCACTTT.

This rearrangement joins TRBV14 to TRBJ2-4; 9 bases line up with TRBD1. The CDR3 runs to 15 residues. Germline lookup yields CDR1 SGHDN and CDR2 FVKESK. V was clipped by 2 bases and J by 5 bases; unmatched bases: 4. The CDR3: CASSQPGQGENIQYF. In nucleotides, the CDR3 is TGTGCCAGCAGCCAACCGGGACAGGGAGAAAACATTCAGTACTTC.

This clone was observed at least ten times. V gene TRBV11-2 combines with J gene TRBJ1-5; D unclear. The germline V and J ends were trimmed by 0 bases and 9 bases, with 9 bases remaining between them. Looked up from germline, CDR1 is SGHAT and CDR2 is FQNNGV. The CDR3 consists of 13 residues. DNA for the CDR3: TGTGCCAGCAGCTTAGAGGGAAATTCGCCCCAGCATTTT. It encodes CASSLEGNSPQHF.

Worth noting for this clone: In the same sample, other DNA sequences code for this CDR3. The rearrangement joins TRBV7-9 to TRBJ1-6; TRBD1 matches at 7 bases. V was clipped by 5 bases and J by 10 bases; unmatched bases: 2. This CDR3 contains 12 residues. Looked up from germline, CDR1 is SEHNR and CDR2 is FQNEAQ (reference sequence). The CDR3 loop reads CASSPRGSPLHF. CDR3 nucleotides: TGTGCCAGCAGCCCCAGGGGGTCACCCCTCCACTTT.

This CDR3 is CAWSVLVGELFF. CDR3 nucleotide sequence: TGTGCCTGGAGTGTACTTGTCGGGGAGCTGTTTTTT. The chain links TRBV30 to TRBJ2-2; D is unresolved. The CDR3 is made up of 12 amino acids. Germline lookup yields CDR1 GTSNPN and CDR2 SVGIG (reference sequence). Trimming took 0 bases from V and 7 from J, leaving 6 bases between them.

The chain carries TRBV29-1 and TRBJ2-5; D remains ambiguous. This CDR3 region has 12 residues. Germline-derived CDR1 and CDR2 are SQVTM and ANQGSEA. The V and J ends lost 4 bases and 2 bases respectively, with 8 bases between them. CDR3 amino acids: CSVVSRQETQYF. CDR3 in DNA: TGCAGCGTTGTTTCGCGACAAGAGACCCAGTACTTC.

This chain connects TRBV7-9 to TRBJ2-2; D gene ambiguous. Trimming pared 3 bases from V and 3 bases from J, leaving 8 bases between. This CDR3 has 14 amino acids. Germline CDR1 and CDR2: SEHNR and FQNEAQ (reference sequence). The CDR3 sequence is CASSFNEYTGELFF. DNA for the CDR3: TGTGCCAGCAGCTTCAACGAGTACACCGGGGAGCTGTTTTTT.

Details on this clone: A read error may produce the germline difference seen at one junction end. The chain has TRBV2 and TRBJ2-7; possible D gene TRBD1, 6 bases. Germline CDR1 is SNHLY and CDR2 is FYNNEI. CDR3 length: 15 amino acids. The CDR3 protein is CASRPLQGGGRLILF. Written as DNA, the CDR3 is TGTGCCAGCAGGCCTTTACAGGGTGGAGGTCGCCTGATTCTCTTC.